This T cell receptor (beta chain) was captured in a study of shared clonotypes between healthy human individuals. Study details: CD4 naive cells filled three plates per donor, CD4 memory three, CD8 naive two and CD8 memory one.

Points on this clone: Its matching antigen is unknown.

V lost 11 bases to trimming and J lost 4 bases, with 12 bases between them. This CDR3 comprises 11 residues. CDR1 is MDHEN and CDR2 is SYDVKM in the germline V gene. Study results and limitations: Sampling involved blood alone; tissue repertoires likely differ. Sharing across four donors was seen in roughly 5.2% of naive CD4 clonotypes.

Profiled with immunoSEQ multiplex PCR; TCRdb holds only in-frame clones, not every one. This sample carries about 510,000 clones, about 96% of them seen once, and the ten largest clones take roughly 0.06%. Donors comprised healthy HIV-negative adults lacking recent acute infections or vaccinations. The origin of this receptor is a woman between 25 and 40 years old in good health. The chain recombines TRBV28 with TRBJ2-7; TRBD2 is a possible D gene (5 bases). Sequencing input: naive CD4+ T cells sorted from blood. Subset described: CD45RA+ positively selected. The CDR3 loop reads CAWWRSYEQYF. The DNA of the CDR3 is TGTGCCTGGTGGAGGTCGTACGAGCAGTACTTC.